One sample yielded the 9 T cell receptor beta chains listed below, sequenced in a study of T cell responses to AZD1222 COVID-19 vaccine (dated by TCRdb to about 2021). This specimen's time point label, per the study, means: baseline before first vaccination. Library construction relied on the immunoSEQ multiplex PCR assay. Here the immuneACCESS table is served through TCRdb, limited to in-frame sequences with V and J called. Missing clones are a known gap in these copies; in checked studies unresolved V genes cover under half, and the rest lacks a known reason. In all, the sample holds 120,000 or so clones, and 81% of those were seen once. 4% to 5% of the sample goes to the ten largest clones. Sample: peripheral blood, taken on day 0 of AZD1222 vaccination. The receptors come from an adult in good health.

CDR3 amino acids: CASSYRGRTNTEAFF. CDR3 in DNA: TGTGCCAGCAGTTACCGGGGGAGGACGAACACTGAAGCTTTCTTT. J is TRBJ1-1 and V is TRBV28, with D maybe TRBD1 (5 bases). CDR1 and CDR2 from the germline V gene are MDHEN and SYDVKM. This CDR3 is built from 15 residues. V was shortened by 4 bases and J by 1 base, with 13 bases between the two germline ends.

The chain recombines TRBV7-7 with TRBJ2-2; either TRBD1 or TRBD2 may fit D (6 bases each). V lost 1 base and J lost 7, with 13 bases in between. CDR3 size: 15 residues. Germline V gene data show CDR1 as SSHAT and CDR2 as FNYEAQ (reference sequence). In DNA, the CDR3 is TGTGCCAGCAGCTTAGTTCCGGGGGCTAACGGGGAGCTGTTTTTT. Translation: CASSLVPGANGELFF.

This clone is a singleton in its sample. The chain couples TRBV28 to TRBJ1-3; TRBD1 is a possible D gene (5 bases). The CDR3 is made up of 15 amino acids. Trimming removed 2 bases at V and 2 bases at J, with 10 bases between. Germline V CDR1 and CDR2: MDHEN, SYDVKM. CDR3 in DNA: TGTGCCAGCAGTTTAAGGGGAGCCGCTGGAAACACCATATATTTT. Its protein product is CASSLRGAAGNTIYF.

The chain employs TRBV28 and TRBJ2-7; 7 positions agree with TRBD2. This CDR3 comprises 14 residues. J was trimmed by 4 bases and V by 6 bases; bases with no gene match: 9. Germline CDR1 MDHEN, CDR2 SYDVKM. The CDR3 protein is CASSLPAGLYEQYF. The CDR3, as DNA: TGTGCCAGCAGCCTACCAGCGGGGCTTTACGAGCAGTACTTC.

This clone was found a few times. The rearrangement joins TRBV24-1 to TRBJ1-2; D might be TRBD1 (5 bases). CDR3 length: 15 amino acids. The germline V gene has CDR1 KGHDR and CDR2 SFDVKD. Trimming shortened V by 4 bases and J by 5 bases, and 16 bases separated the two germline ends. The CDR3 here is CATSDPGRGRYGYTF. The CDR3 DNA follows: TGTGCCACCAGTGACCCCGGACGGGGGAGATATGGCTACACCTTC.

The chain uses TRBV6-2 or TRBV6-3 and TRBJ2-7; D is ambiguous. Trimming stripped 0 bases from V and 4 bases from J, with 7 bases between. CDR1 is MNHEY, CDR2 SVGEGT, per germline. CDR3 length: 13 residues. CDR3 amino acids: CASSYSGFYEQYF. The CDR3 bases are TGTGCCAGCAGTTACTCCGGTTTTTACGAGCAGTACTTC.

As for this clone: Within the sample, other DNA sequences also encode this same CDR3. V is TRBV7-2 and J is TRBJ1-2, with D unclear. V was trimmed by 2 bases and J by 1 base, leaving 5 bases between them. There are 13 residues in the CDR3. Germline V CDR1 and CDR2: SGHTA, FQGNSA. In DNA, the CDR3 is TGTGCCAGCAGCTTACAAGATAACTATGGCTACACCTTC. This encodes CASSLQDNYGYTF.

This clone was detected only a few times. The sample carries other DNA sequences with the same CDR3. The chain carries TRBV6-5 and TRBJ2-5, with 8 positions matching TRBD1. Germline CDR1 MNHEY, CDR2 SVGAGI. J lost 3 bases, V lost 5 bases, and 2 bases had no gene match. The CDR3 loop spans 13 amino acids. CDR3 amino acids: CASSRTGKETQYF. In DNA form, the CDR3 reads TGTGCCAGCAGTAGGACAGGGAAAGAGACCCAGTACTTC.

V and J are TRBV30 and TRBJ1-6; maybe TRBD1 (5 bases). Deletions cut 2 bases from V and 8 bases from J, with 28 bases between. The CDR3 extends over 19 amino acids. CDR1 is GTSNPN, CDR2 SVGIG, per germline (reference sequence). DNA for the CDR3: TGTGCCTGGAGTCCCCGCCGGGGTGGGGTTTTGAGGGACGATTCACCCCTCCACTTT. Its protein product is CAWSPRRGGVLRDDSPLHF.